The T cell receptor (beta chain) described here comes from a study of blood T cell repertoires in COVID-19. TCRdb's copy holds only in-frame clones and misses some; the assay was immunoSEQ multiplex PCR. The sample holds more than 250,000 clones; 88% are singletons and the top ten take about 1.2%. The V gene end was trimmed by 6 bases and the J gene end by 7 bases; junction bases not matched to a gene: 8. The CDR3 loop spans 15 amino acids. CDR1 SNHLY and CDR2 FYNNEI come from the germline V gene. The sequencing sample was made of PBMCs or T cells enriched from blood (not recorded which). The gene calls are TRBV2 and TRBJ2-1, with 11 bases lining up with TRBD2. The TCR originated in a middle-aged woman with acute COVID-19. CDR3: CASRELAGVVNEQFF. The CDR3 bases are TGTGCCAGCAGAGAACTAGCGGGAGTCGTTAATGAGCAGTTCTTC.